A single sample gave rise to the 20 T cell receptor beta chains below, sequenced in a study of shared clonotypes between healthy human individuals. TCRdb keeps only in-frame clones here, not all; method: immunoSEQ multiplex PCR. Among about 2 million clones, 85% to 95% were seen once, and the ten largest hold 0.1% to 0.15%. The sequenced sample was naive CD4+ T cells sorted from blood. Subset of the sample: CD45RA+ positively selected. The receptor set was obtained from a man younger than 35 in good health.

As concerns this clone: An end of the junction differs from the germline gene, which may be a read error. Other DNA sequences in the same sample also yield this CDR3. This chain connects TRBV5-4 to TRBJ2-7; TRBD2 agrees at 12 bases. The CDR3 spans 15 residues. The germline gives CDR1 SGHNT, CDR2 YYREEE (reference sequence). This CDR3 reads CASSFRLAGAYEQYF. The DNA of the CDR3 is TGTGCCAGCAGCTTCAGACTAGCGGGAGCCTACGAGCAGTACTTT.

The V call is TRBV5-1, the J call TRBJ2-7, with D maybe TRBD1 (5 bases). V gave up 2 bases and J gave up 0 bases, with 12 bases separating them. The CDR3 loop spans 15 amino acids. CDR1 and CDR2 from the germline V gene are SGHRS and YFSETQ. The CDR3 is CASSFDRTSSYEQYF. In DNA, the CDR3 is TGCGCCAGCAGCTTTGACAGAACGAGCTCCTACGAGCAGTACTTC.

V usage is TRBV25-1 and J usage is TRBJ2-2; D perhaps matches TRBD2 (6 bases). The CDR3 is 15 amino acids. V dropped 3 bases and J dropped 1 base, with 9 bases sitting between them. CDR1 is MGHDK, CDR2 SYGVNS, per germline. CDR3 in amino acids: CASSEASVNTGELFF. The CDR3 DNA reads TGTGCCAGCAGTGAGGCTAGCGTGAACACCGGGGAGCTGTTTTTT.

The chain joins TRBV4-1 to TRBJ2-1; D may match TRBD1 or TRBD2 (7 bases each). The CDR3 runs 16 residues. The germline CDR1 and CDR2 sequences are MGHRA and YSYEKL. Trimming stripped 0 bases from V and 7 bases from J, with 16 bases between. CDR3 loop: CASSQDPPGGGNEQFF. CDR3 bases: TGCGCCAGCAGCCAAGATCCCCCAGGGGGAGGGAATGAGCAGTTCTTC.

The chain combines TRBV30 with TRBJ1-2; D is undetermined. Trimming removed 0 bases from V and 8 bases from J, with 10 bases in between. From germline, CDR1 is GTSNPN and CDR2 SVGIG (reference sequence). The CDR3 covers 12 residues. The CDR3 spells CAWSVSVGGYTF. The CDR3 DNA sequence: TGTGCCTGGAGTGTATCCGTGGGGGGCTACACCTTC. The whole variable domain, filled in from reference TRBV30 and TRBJ1-2, reads SQTIHQWPATLVQPVGSPLSLECTVEGTSNPNLYWYRQAAGRGLQLLFYSVGIGQISSEVPQNLSASRPQDRQFILSSKKLLLSDSGFYLCAWSVSVGGYTFGSGTRLTVV.

The chain employs TRBV30 and TRBJ1-1; the D gene is possibly TRBD1 (6 bases). The length of the CDR3 is 13 residues. Germline loops: CDR1 GTSNPN, CDR2 SVGIG (reference sequence). The ends were cut back, 5 bases at V and 3 bases at J, with 13 bases in the middle. The CDR3 is CAWCLTGYTEAFF. The CDR3 DNA reads as TGTGCCTGGTGTTTAACAGGGTACACTGAAGCTTTCTTT.

V usage is TRBV5-1 and J usage is TRBJ1-2; a possible D gene is TRBD1 (5 bases). The CDR3 runs to 15 residues. The V and J ends lost 0 bases and 0 bases respectively, with 9 bases between them. From germline, CDR1 is SGHRS and CDR2 YFSETQ. The CDR3 is CASSLVQAANYGYTF. CDR3 bases: TGCGCCAGCAGCTTGGTACAGGCCGCTAACTATGGCTACACCTTC.

This clone was seen once. The chain has TRBV30 and TRBJ2-2, with TRBD2 identical over 9 bases. Trimming cost V 2 bases and J 7 bases; bases outside gene matches: 8. Germline lookup yields CDR1 GTSNPN and CDR2 SVGIG (reference sequence). There are 15 residues in the CDR3. Here the CDR3 reads CAWSKSGRYNGELFF. Here the CDR3 DNA reads TGTGCCTGGAGTAAGAGCGGGAGGTATAACGGGGAGCTGTTTTTT. The full variable domain, its missing parts supplied by reference TRBV30 and TRBJ2-2, is SQTIHQWPATLVQPVGSPLSLECTVEGTSNPNLYWYRQAAGRGLQLLFYSVGIGQISSEVPQNLSASRPQDRQFILSSKKLLLSDSGFYLCAWSKSGRYNGELFFGEGSRLTVL.

CDR3 bases: TGTGCCAGCAGTTTCACAGGGGGAGTCCAAGAGACCCAGTACTTC. Amino acids: CASSFTGGVQETQYF. The V and J genes are TRBV27 and TRBJ2-5; TRBD1 matches 8 bases. CDR1 and CDR2 from the germline V gene are MNHEY and SMNVEV (reference sequence). With V trimmed by 3 bases and J by 1 base, 4 bases remained unmatched. CDR3 size: 15 residues.

The chain recombines TRBV5-4 with TRBJ1-4, with a tentative D call TRBD1 (5 bases). This CDR3 has 15 amino acids. Germline CDR1 and CDR2: SGHNT and YYREEE (reference sequence). Trimming left V 4 bases short and J 8 bases short, with 18 bases between. For the CDR3, the DNA is TGTGCCAGCAGCCTGGGGATGGGGCGGGACGAAAAACTGTTTTTT. The encoded protein is CASSLGMGRDEKLFF.

The chain combines TRBV5-4 with TRBJ1-2, with a tentative D call TRBD1 (5 bases). Germline V gene data show CDR1 as SGHNT and CDR2 as YYREEE (reference sequence). The V gene lost 0 bases and the J gene lost 8 bases, with 14 bases spanning the gap. This CDR3 has 14 residues. CDR3 in amino acids: CASSLASGRGGYTF. The CDR3 DNA reads TGTGCCAGCAGCTTGGCCTCGGGGCGGGGCGGCTACACCTTC.

CDR3 nucleotide sequence: TGTGCCAGCAGCCCCCATCAAGGAAGCGGGAGCTACAATGAGCAGTTCTTC. Its translation: CASSPHQGSGSYNEQFF. This chain joins TRBV7-9 and TRBJ2-1; 8 bases align to TRBD2. Germline CDR1 SEHNR, CDR2 FQNEAQ (reference sequence). Trimming removed 5 bases from V and 3 bases from J; junction bases left unmatched: 12. The CDR3 spans 17 residues.

Comments on this clone: A much larger clone lies one base from this, so it may be a read error. This rearrangement joins TRBV11-2 to TRBJ2-7; D might be TRBD2 (6 bases). CDR1 and CDR2 from the germline V gene are SGHAT and FQNNGV. The CDR3 has 15 amino acids. V lost 5 bases to trimming and J lost 1 base, with 15 bases between them. CDR3 sequence: CASSPVRGPSYEQYF. CDR3 sequence (DNA): TGTGCCAGCAGCCCGGTGCGGGGCCCTTCCTACGAGCAGTACTTC.

This clone was picked up one time. The chain joins TRBV21-1 to TRBJ2-2; the table's D call TRBD2 went unverified against the DNA. TRBV21-1 is an annotated pseudogene. The CDR3 runs 11 residues. In DNA, the CDR3 is TGTGCCAGCAGTGACTACGGGGAGCTGTTTTTT. Amino acids: CASSDYGELFF.

The chain couples TRBV28 to TRBJ1-5; TRBD1 might be the D (6 bases). This CDR3 spans 16 amino acids. Looked up from germline, CDR1 is MDHEN and CDR2 is SYDVKM. Trimming pared 4 bases from V and 6 bases from J, leaving 19 bases between. CDR3 in amino acids: CASSWGTGRAGQPQHF. For the CDR3, the DNA is TGTGCCAGCAGTTGGGGAACAGGGCGAGCGGGTCAGCCCCAGCATTTT.

As concerns this clone: This sample also contains other DNA sequences that code for the same CDR3. Here the CDR3 reads CASSGQGNYGYTF. Here the CDR3 DNA reads TGCGCCAGCTCCGGACAGGGTAACTATGGCTACACCTTC. This chain connects TRBV5-1 to TRBJ1-2, with 8 bases that match TRBD1. V lost 7 bases and J lost 1; bases outside the gene matches: 3. The CDR3 covers 13 residues. Germline-derived CDR1 and CDR2 are SGHRS and YFSETQ.

This chain uses TRBV6-6 with TRBJ1-4, with D unresolved. The V gene's germline CDR1 is MNHNY and CDR2 SVGAGI (reference sequence). Trimming pared 6 bases from V and 3 bases from J, leaving 8 bases between. This CDR3 is 13 amino acids long. The CDR3 spells CASRADSNEKLFF. The CDR3 nucleotides read TGTGCCAGCAGGGCAGATTCTAATGAAAAACTGTTTTTT.

J is TRBJ2-3 and V is TRBV2; perhaps TRBD2 as D (6 bases). This CDR3 is 12 amino acids long. The germline gives CDR1 SNHLY, CDR2 FYNNEI. V was cut by 5 bases and J by 13 bases, with 16 bases left in between. CDR3 sequence reads: CASSPFPGLKYF. The CDR3 coding sequence is TGTGCCAGCAGTCCCTTTCCGGGACTCAAGTATTTT.

V and J are TRBV2 and TRBJ2-5, with 10 bases that match TRBD2. CDR1 and CDR2 from the germline V gene are SNHLY and FYNNEI. The J segment lost 2 bases and the V segment lost 5 bases, leaving 5 bases of the junction unmatched. This CDR3 region has 15 residues. The DNA of the CDR3 is TGTGCCAGCAGTCGGACTAGCGGCAAACAAGAGACCCAGTACTTC. Translating gives CASSRTSGKQETQYF.

This chain connects TRBV9 to TRBJ2-3, with D maybe TRBD1 (7 bases). Germline CDR1 and CDR2: SGDLS and YYNGEE. Trimming removed 2 bases from V and 5 bases from J, with 12 bases in between. This CDR3 contains 14 residues. The CDR3 is CASSVRQGGDTQYF. CDR3 DNA sequence: TGTGCCAGCAGCGTTCGACAGGGAGGAGATACGCAGTATTTT.